This T cell receptor (beta chain) is from a study of blood T cell repertoires in COVID-19. Here immunoSEQ multiplex PCR was the method, and the copy in TCRdb shows in-frame clones only, minus some. The sample contains about 260,000 clones, roughly 87% of which appear only once. Germline lookup yields CDR1 SGHTS and CDR2 YDEGEE. Trimming pared 3 bases from V and 4 bases from J, leaving 13 bases between. The CDR3 runs 14 residues. This clone has more than one count but fewer than ten. Material for sequencing was peripheral blood. The source is a human donor in a cohort sampled during active COVID-19. V usage is TRBV5-8 and J usage is TRBJ1-1; tentative D call: TRBD1 (6 bases). The CDR3 loop reads CASSYRAQSTEAFF. In DNA form, the CDR3 reads TGTGCCAGCAGCTACAGGGCCCAGAGCACTGAAGCTTTCTTT.